The 24 T cell receptor beta chains in this list originate from one sample, sequenced in a study of T-cell memory formation after mild COVID-19. One entry per CDR3 protein results from TCRdb running MiXCR on the 5' RACE reads. In the table there are about 290,000 distinct CDR3 sequences, around 15% of which are singletons. Sample: PBMCs or a T cell subset sorted from them (not recorded which). All receptors come from a man younger than 30 who had mild COVID-19 (a few samples of this study predate the infection). Cell type and time point are not known.

V is TRBV6-5 and J is TRBJ2-7, with D maybe TRBD1 (5 bases). Germline CDR1 MNHEY, CDR2 SVGAGI. The V and J ends lost 1 base and 6 bases respectively, with 10 bases between them. The CDR3 has 13 residues. The CDR3 nucleotides read TGTGCCAGCAGTTACTATGGGGCGACCGAGCAGTACTTC. Its translation: CASSYYGATEQYF.

This clonotype was picked up many times. In nucleotides, the CDR3 is TGTGCCAGTAGTTTGACAGGTGCTCACGGGCCCCAGCATTTT. It specifies CASSLTGAHGPQHF. V and J are TRBV19 and TRBJ1-5; perhaps TRBD1 as D (6 bases). Germline V gene lookup returns CDR1 LNHDA and CDR2 SQIVND (reference sequence). The CDR3 is made up of 14 amino acids. Trimming stripped 5 bases from V and 9 bases from J, with 17 bases between.

The chain links TRBV20-1 to TRBJ2-1, with 10 bases lining up with TRBD2. The CDR3 has 16 amino acids. With V trimmed by 4 bases and J by 1 base, 7 bases remained unmatched. Germline lookup yields CDR1 DFQATT and CDR2 SNEGSKA (reference sequence). CDR3 sequence: CSANPLAGGSYNEQFF. For the CDR3, the DNA is TGCAGTGCTAACCCTTTAGCGGGAGGTTCCTACAATGAGCAGTTCTTC.

This clonotype was detected a few times. The V call is TRBV28, the J call TRBJ2-7; possibly TRBD1 for D (5 bases). This CDR3 is built from 13 residues. Germline lookup yields CDR1 MDHEN and CDR2 SYDVKM. The ends were cut back, 5 bases at V and 2 bases at J, with 10 bases in the middle. CDR3: CASSADSPYEQYV. The CDR3 bases are TGTGCCAGCAGTGCTGACAGCCCCTACGAGCAGTACGTC.

The rearrangement joins TRBV6-1 to TRBJ2-4; no firm D call. Germline CDR1 MNHNS, CDR2 SASEGT. V was cut by 8 bases and J by 0 bases, with 5 bases left in between. The CDR3 covers 12 residues. The CDR3 protein is CASGLAKNIQYF. The CDR3, as DNA: TGTGCCAGCGGGCTAGCCAAAAACATTCAGTACTTC.

This clonotype was observed many times. Germline is not matched at one junction end, which may reflect a read error. This chain uses TRBV6-5 with TRBJ1-1; D remains ambiguous. The CDR3 spans 14 residues. Germline assignment: CDR1 MNHEY and CDR2 SVGAGI. The CDR3 sequence: CASSYGGRNTEAFF. The CDR3 DNA follows: TGCGCCAGCAGCTACGGTGGGAGGAACACTGAAGCTTTCTTT.

This clonotype came up a few times. This chain uses TRBV12-5 with TRBJ2-1, with 9 bases identical to TRBD2. V lost 1 base, J lost 5 bases, and 9 bases stayed unmatched. The length of the CDR3 is 17 residues. Germline V gives CDR1 LGHNT, CDR2 FRNRAP. The CDR3 nucleotides read TGTGCTAGTGGTTTGGGGGAGGGTCTAGCGGGGAACAATGAGCAGTTCTTC. Translated: CASGLGEGLAGNNEQFF.

This clonotype occurred many times. DNA for the CDR3: TGTGCCAGCAGCTTAGCCGCACCAGTGGGAACCGGGGAGCTGTTTTTT. It is translated as CASSLAAPVGTGELFF. V usage is TRBV7-6 and J usage is TRBJ2-2; D is unclear. Germline V gene sequence: CDR1 SGHVS, CDR2 FNYEAQ. V was shortened by 0 bases and J by 5 bases, with 13 bases between the two germline ends. The CDR3 covers 16 residues.

This clonotype turned up a few times. The V gene is TRBV6-2 or TRBV6-3, the J gene TRBJ1-2; 7 bases fit TRBD1. Germline CDR1 is MNHEY and CDR2 is SVGEGT. J lost 4 bases, V lost 6 bases, and 5 bases had no gene match. CDR3 length: 13 amino acids. The CDR3 is CASSPGQVYGYTF. In DNA form, the CDR3 reads TGTGCCAGCAGCCCCGGACAGGTCTATGGCTACACCTTC.

This clonotype was picked up many times. This chain links TRBV7-2 with TRBJ2-1; 7 nucleotides agree with TRBD1. The CDR3 has 16 amino acids. The trim removed 1 base at V and 16 bases at J, leaving 19 bases unmatched. The germline CDR1 and CDR2 sequences are SGHTA and FQGNSA. The CDR3 sequence is CASSLVGGSLQSWRFF. In DNA form, the CDR3 reads TGTGCCAGCAGCTTAGTAGGGGGCTCCCTCCAATCTTGGCGCTTCTTC.

This clonotype was observed a handful of times. The V gene is TRBV4-1, the J gene TRBJ2-2; 9 nucleotides match TRBD1. The CDR3 contains 17 residues. CDR1 and CDR2 from the germline V gene are MGHRA and YSYEKL. Trimming cost V 4 bases and J 4 bases; bases outside gene matches: 10. The CDR3 is CASSPSSGTGITGELFF. Here the CDR3 DNA reads TGCGCCAGCAGCCCCTCGTCCGGGACAGGGATCACCGGGGAGCTGTTTTTT.

The rearrangement uses TRBV7-2 and TRBJ1-2; 7 bases map to TRBD1. Germline CDR1 SGHTA, CDR2 FQGNSA. The V segment lost 5 bases and the J segment 0 bases; nucleotides outside the gene matches: 3. The CDR3 totals 14 residues. Here the CDR3 DNA reads TGTGCCAGCAGCATCGGGACAGCTAACTATGGCTACACCTTC. Amino acid sequence: CASSIGTANYGYTF.

This clonotype counts as medium-sized. This chain's CDR3 is CASSQGTSGSSYEQYF. The CDR3 DNA is TGTGCCAGCAGCCAAGGGACTAGCGGGAGCTCCTACGAGCAGTACTTC. The rearrangement links TRBV7-2 to TRBJ2-7; 14 bases line up with TRBD2. In germline, CDR1 is SGHTA, CDR2 FQGNSA. The J segment lost 0 bases and the V segment lost 5 bases, leaving 3 bases of the junction unmatched. The CDR3 consists of 16 residues.

The chain links TRBV5-1 to TRBJ1-3; 10 bases map to TRBD1. Looked up from germline, CDR1 is SGHRS and CDR2 is YFSETQ. The CDR3 runs 16 residues. With V trimmed by 4 bases and J by 0 bases, 4 bases remained unmatched. The CDR3 DNA is TGCGCCAGCAGCCCCGGGACAGGGGACTCTGGAAACACCATATATTTT. This encodes CASSPGTGDSGNTIYF.

The table lists this clonotype with a few counts. This rearrangement joins TRBV4-3 to TRBJ1-4, with D perhaps TRBD1 (5 bases). The CDR3 totals 16 residues. In germline, CDR1 is LGHNA, CDR2 YSLEER. V lost 0 bases to trimming and J lost 4 bases, with 12 bases between them. The CDR3 sequence is CASSQEGAAGNEKLFF. The CDR3 DNA is TGCGCCAGCAGCCAAGAAGGGGCGGCGGGTAATGAAAAACTGTTTTTT.

The chain couples TRBV5-1 to TRBJ2-1; maybe TRBD2 (5 bases). V gave up 0 bases and J gave up 13 bases, with 17 bases separating them. In germline, CDR1 is SGHRS, CDR2 YFSETQ. The CDR3 covers 14 residues. The CDR3 sequence: CASSLGGSYQNQFF. CDR3 bases: TGCGCCAGCAGCTTGGGAGGGAGCTATCAAAACCAGTTCTTC.

This clonotype occurred many times. The chain recombines TRBV3-1 with TRBJ2-7, with 8 nucleotides matching TRBD2. With 3 bases clipped from V and 3 bases from J, the junction kept 4 bases outside the gene matches. The germline gives CDR1 LGHDT, CDR2 YNNKEL (reference sequence). The CDR3 runs 14 residues. The CDR3 is CASSQTGGLYEQYF. The DNA of the CDR3 is TGTGCCAGCAGCCAGACGGGGGGGCTCTACGAGCAGTACTTC.

This chain joins TRBV29-1 and TRBJ2-5; 11 bases are shared with TRBD2. This CDR3 has 15 residues. Germline trimming cut 3 bases from V and 2 bases from J; bases unmatched to any gene: 5. Per germline, CDR1 SQVTM and CDR2 ANQGSEA. Here the CDR3 reads CSVELAGGVQETQYF. For the CDR3, the DNA is TGCAGCGTTGAGCTAGCGGGGGGTGTACAAGAGACCCAGTACTTC.

The sample holds a few counts of this clonotype. The chain recombines TRBV20-1 with TRBJ1-5; 7 bases agree with TRBD1. The CDR3 loop spans 15 amino acids. Germline V CDR1 and CDR2: DFQATT, SNEGSKA (reference sequence). J lost 2 bases, V lost 6 bases, and 10 bases had no gene match. CDR3 sequence (DNA): TGCAGTGCCCTAAGTTCCGGGACAGGCAATCAGCCCCAGCATTTT. Translating it yields CSALSSGTGNQPQHF.

This clonotype was counted a few times. The V and J genes are TRBV6-2 or TRBV6-3 and TRBJ2-2; TRBD1 might be the D (5 bases). CDR1 MNHEY and CDR2 SVGEGT come from the germline V gene. This CDR3 contains 15 residues. V was cut by 7 bases and J by 0 bases, with 12 bases left in between. CDR3 loop: CASIRAQPNTGELFF. Written as DNA, the CDR3 is TGTGCCAGCATCAGGGCCCAACCGAACACCGGGGAGCTGTTTTTT.

The chain is built from TRBV7-9 and TRBJ2-2; 9 nucleotides agree with TRBD2. The CDR3 covers 17 residues. The V gene's germline CDR1 is SEHNR and CDR2 FQNEAQ (reference sequence). Unmatched junction bases numbered 6, after V lost 0 bases and J lost 4 bases. The CDR3 region is CASSLALGSGGTGELFF. DNA of the CDR3: TGTGCCAGCAGCTTAGCGCTTGGTAGCGGGGGCACCGGGGAGCTGTTTTTT.

The genes are TRBV20-1 and TRBJ2-7; 9 nucleotides align to TRBD1. The V gene end was trimmed by 5 bases and the J gene end by 4 bases; junction bases not matched to a gene: 6. The CDR3 sequence is 13 residues long. From germline, CDR1 is DFQATT and CDR2 SNEGSKA (reference sequence). CDR3 nucleotides: TGCAGTGCTGGTCGACAGGGGGTTTACGAGCAGTACTTC. It codes for CSAGRQGVYEQYF.

The chain is built from TRBV20-1 and TRBJ1-5; D is possibly TRBD1 (6 bases). CDR3 length: 14 residues. V lost 5 bases, J lost 4 bases, and 15 bases lay in between. Germline CDR1 and CDR2: DFQATT and SNEGSKA (reference sequence). The CDR3 DNA reads as TGCAGTGCTCGAGTCCCGGACAGAAATCAGCCCCAGCATTTT. Its translation: CSARVPDRNQPQHF.

This clonotype was counted only a few times. The chain joins TRBV10-1 to TRBJ2-7, with D perhaps matching TRBD1 or TRBD2 (6 bases each). The germline V and J ends were trimmed by 4 bases and 0 bases, with 16 bases remaining between them. The CDR3 loop spans 16 amino acids. CDR1 is WNHNN and CDR2 is SYGVQD in the germline V gene (reference sequence). The CDR3 coding sequence is TGCGCCAGCAGTGCATCCCCCGGGGGCGACTCCTACGAGCAGTACTTC. Amino acid sequence: CASSASPGGDSYEQYF.